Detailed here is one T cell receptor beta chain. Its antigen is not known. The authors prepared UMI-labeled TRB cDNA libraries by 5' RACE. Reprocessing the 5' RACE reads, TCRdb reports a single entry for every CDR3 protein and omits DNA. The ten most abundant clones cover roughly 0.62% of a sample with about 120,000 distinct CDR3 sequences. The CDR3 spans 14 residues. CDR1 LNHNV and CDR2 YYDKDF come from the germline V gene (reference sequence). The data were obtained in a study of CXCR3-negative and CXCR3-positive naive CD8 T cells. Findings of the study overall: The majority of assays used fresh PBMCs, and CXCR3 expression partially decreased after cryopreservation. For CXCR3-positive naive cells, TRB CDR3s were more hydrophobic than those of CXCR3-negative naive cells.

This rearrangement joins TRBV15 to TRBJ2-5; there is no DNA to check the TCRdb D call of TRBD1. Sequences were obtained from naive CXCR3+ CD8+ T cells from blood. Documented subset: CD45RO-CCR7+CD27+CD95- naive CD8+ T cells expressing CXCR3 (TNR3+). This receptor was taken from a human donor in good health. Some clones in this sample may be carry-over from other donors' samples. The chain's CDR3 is CATSRDRVGETQYF.